This paragraph reports one T cell receptor beta chain. Germline CDR1 and CDR2: SGHNT and YYREEE (reference sequence). The CDR3 totals 13 residues. Trimming removed 4 bases from V and 1 base from J, with 8 bases in between. This sample stems from a study of OX40 agonist ivuxolimab in advanced cancers. TCRdb keeps only in-frame clones here, not all; method: immunoSEQ multiplex PCR. The sample lists approximately 63,000 clones; roughly nine tenths were seen once. Autoimmune disease history or systemic immunosuppression excluded patients. This clonotype was obtained from an adult with an advanced solid tumor such as melanoma, head and neck, liver or kidney cancer. The chain employs TRBV5-4 and TRBJ1-1; D perhaps matches TRBD1 (5 bases). The input for sequencing was CD4+ or CD8+ T cells sorted from blood, taken in a trial of the OX40 agonist ivuxolimab. The CDR3 spells CASSLTGNTEAFF. The CDR3 DNA reads TGTGCCAGCAGCCTAACAGGGAACACTGAAGCTTTCTTT.